The 13 T cell receptor beta chains given below trace back to one sample, sequenced in a study of human thymus T cells. Surgeons resected thymus tissue during corrective heart surgery. This table comes from immunoSEQ multiplex PCR, and its TCRdb copy is limited to in-frame clones, with some not included. The sample consists of some 120,000 clones, around 95% of them appearing once. Sequenced: thymus tissue. Receptors originate from a boy younger than two with a congenital heart defect but otherwise immunologically healthy.

The rearrangement uses TRBV27 and TRBJ2-7, with TRBD1 as a possible D gene (5 bases). Trimming took 1 base from V and 5 from J, leaving 9 bases between them. CDR3 length: 13 amino acids. Germline lookup yields CDR1 MNHEY and CDR2 SMNVEV (reference sequence). Here the CDR3 DNA reads TGTGCCAGCAGTTTATGGGGCAGCGACGAGCAGTACTTC. Amino acid sequence: CASSLWGSDEQYF.

V is TRBV4-3 and J is TRBJ2-2, with D possibly called TRBD1 or TRBD2 (6 bases each). CDR1 and CDR2 (germline): LGHNA, YSLEER. The CDR3 covers 16 residues. Trimming took 0 bases from V and 3 from J, leaving 11 bases between them. The CDR3 bases are TGCGCCAGCAGCCAAGATAGGGGGACTCACACCGGGGAGCTGTTTTTT. The encoded protein is CASSQDRGTHTGELFF.

The chain links TRBV2 to TRBJ2-2; no firm D call. This CDR3 is built from 14 residues. CDR1 and CDR2 (germline): SNHLY, FYNNEI. V shed 6 bases and J shed 0 bases, with 8 bases lying between them. The CDR3 region has the DNA TGTGCCAGCAGCTTGAGCCCGAACACCGGGGAGCTGTTTTTT. Translating it yields CASSLSPNTGELFF.

The rearrangement uses TRBV28 and TRBJ1-5; TRBD1 agrees at 8 bases. CDR3 length: 15 residues. J lost 4 bases, V lost 3 bases, and 5 bases had no gene match. Germline CDR1 reads MDHEN; CDR2 reads SYDVKM. For the CDR3, the DNA is TGTGCCAGCAGTTTGGACAGGGCACCGAATCAGCCCCAGCATTTT. This translates into CASSLDRAPNQPQHF.

This clone was picked up one time. V is TRBV7-2 and J is TRBJ2-2; tentatively, D is TRBD2 (6 bases). Germline-derived CDR1 and CDR2 are SGHTA and FQGNSA. V lost 4 bases and J 9 bases, leaving 15 bases between the germline ends. This CDR3 is built from 14 residues. For the CDR3, the DNA is TGTGCCAGCAGCTCCGGGACTTTCGGCAGGGAGCTGTTTTTT. Its translation is CASSSGTFGRELFF.

A note on this clone: Because the CDR3 is missing its conserved closing phenylalanine or tryptophan, this is likely a read error. Because the CDR3's place on the DNA is in doubt, the DNA is left out and the CDR3 is given as listed by TCRdb. The genes are TRBV21-1 and TRBJ1-2. TRBV21-1 is shown as a pseudogene. The CDR3 has 10 amino acids, counting both end residues. The CDR3 loop is CASSKAGVYY.

The chain is built from TRBV14 and TRBJ1-1; D unresolved. Germline-derived CDR1 and CDR2 are SGHDN and FVKESK. Trimming left V 0 bases short and J 0 bases short, with 17 bases between. This CDR3 is 18 amino acids long. DNA of the CDR3: TGTGCCAGCAGCCAAGAAATCATAGGGTACAGAATGAACACTGAAGCTTTCTTT. Protein product: CASSQEIIGYRMNTEAFF.

V and J are TRBV7-2 and TRBJ2-7; D is tentatively TRBD1 or TRBD2 (6 bases each). The CDR3 totals 15 residues. Germline V gene sequence: CDR1 SGHTA, CDR2 FQGNSA. V lost 5 bases and J 0 bases, leaving 14 bases between the germline ends. CDR3 sequence: CASSEGGSLSYEQYF. The CDR3, as DNA: TGTGCCAGCAGCGAGGGGGGCTCCCTCTCCTACGAGCAGTACTTC. Full variable domain (outside the CDR3, taken from reference TRBV7-2 and TRBJ2-7): GAGVSQSPSNKVTEKGKDVELRCDPISGHTALYWYRQSLGQGLEFLIYFQGNSAPDKSGLPSDRFSAERTGGSVSTLTIQRTQQEDSAVYLCASSEGGSLSYEQYFGPGTRLTVT.

The V call is TRBV2, the J call TRBJ1-4, with D unresolved. Germline CDR1 and CDR2: SNHLY and FYNNEI. The CDR3 covers 12 residues. The germline V and J ends were trimmed by 0 bases and 7 bases, with 3 bases remaining between them. The CDR3 is CASSEAGEKLFF. The CDR3, as DNA: TGTGCCAGCAGTGAAGCGGGTGAAAAACTGTTTTTT. The full variable domain, completed using reference TRBV2 and TRBJ1-4, is EPEVTQTPSHQVTQMGQEVILRCVPISNHLYFYWYRQILGQKVEFLVSFYNNEISEKSEIFDDQFSVERPDGSNFTLKIRSTKLEDSAMYFCASSEAGEKLFFGSGTQLSVL.

A single count supports this clone. The chain joins TRBV28 to TRBJ1-1; the D is unclear. Germline V gene sequence: CDR1 MDHEN, CDR2 SYDVKM. This CDR3 comprises 12 residues. V was trimmed by 5 bases and J by 7 bases, leaving 11 bases between them. The CDR3 loop reads CASSLPGCEAFF. For the CDR3, the DNA is TGTGCCAGCAGTCTACCGGGGTGTGAAGCTTTCTTT.

This chain joins TRBV27 and TRBJ2-3; 7 bases are shared with TRBD2. V shed 4 bases, J shed 3 bases, and the junction held 10 bases outside the gene matches. The CDR3 sequence is 16 residues long. The germline V gene encodes CDR1 MNHEY and CDR2 SMNVEV (reference sequence). CDR3 in amino acids: CASSSPPAGTTDTQYF. The CDR3, as DNA: TGTGCCAGCAGTTCCCCCCCAGCGGGGACGACAGATACGCAGTATTTT.

This clone was detected only once. The chain carries TRBV19 and TRBJ1-2, with 11 bases fitting TRBD1. Per germline, CDR1 LNHDA and CDR2 SQIVND (reference sequence). Unmatched junction bases numbered 0, after V lost 3 bases and J lost 6 bases. The CDR3 spans 13 residues. The CDR3 sequence is CASSMGQGDGYTF. Written as DNA, the CDR3 is TGTGCCAGTAGTATGGGACAGGGGGATGGCTACACCTTC.

This rearrangement joins TRBV5-1 to TRBJ2-1; TRBD2 is a possible D gene (7 bases). With 4 bases removed from V and 4 bases from J, the gap between germline ends came to 18 bases. The CDR3 is 16 amino acids. Germline V lookup: CDR1 SGHRS, CDR2 YFSETQ. CDR3 residues: CASSAPGEGGYNEQFF. CDR3 DNA: TGCGCCAGCAGCGCCCCCGGGGAGGGGGGTTACAATGAGCAGTTCTTC.